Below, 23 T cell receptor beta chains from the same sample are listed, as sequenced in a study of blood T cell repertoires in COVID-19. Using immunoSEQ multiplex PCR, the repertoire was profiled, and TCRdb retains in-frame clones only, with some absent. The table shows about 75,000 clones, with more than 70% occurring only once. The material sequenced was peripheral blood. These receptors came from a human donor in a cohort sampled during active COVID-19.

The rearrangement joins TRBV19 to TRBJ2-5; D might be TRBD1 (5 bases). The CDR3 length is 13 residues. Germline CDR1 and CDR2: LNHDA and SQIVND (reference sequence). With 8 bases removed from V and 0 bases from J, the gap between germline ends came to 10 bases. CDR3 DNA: TGTGCCAGTGGACACACAAACCAAGAGACCCAGTACTTC. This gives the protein CASGHTNQETQYF.

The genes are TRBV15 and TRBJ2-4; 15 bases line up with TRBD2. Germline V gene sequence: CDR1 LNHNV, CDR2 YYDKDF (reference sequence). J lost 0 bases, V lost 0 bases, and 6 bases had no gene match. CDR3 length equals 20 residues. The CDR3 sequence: CATSRERTSGRAGAKNIQYF. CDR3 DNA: TGTGCCACCAGCAGAGAAAGGACTAGCGGGAGGGCCGGAGCCAAAAACATTCAGTACTTC.

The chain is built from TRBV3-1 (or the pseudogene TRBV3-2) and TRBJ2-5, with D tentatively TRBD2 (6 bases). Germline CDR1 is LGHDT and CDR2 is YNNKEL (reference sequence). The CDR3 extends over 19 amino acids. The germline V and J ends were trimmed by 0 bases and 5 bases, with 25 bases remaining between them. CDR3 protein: CASSQEAPGLPKGRETQYF. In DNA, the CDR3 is TGTGCCAGCAGCCAAGAAGCCCCGGGACTCCCCAAAGGACGGGAGACCCAGTACTTC.

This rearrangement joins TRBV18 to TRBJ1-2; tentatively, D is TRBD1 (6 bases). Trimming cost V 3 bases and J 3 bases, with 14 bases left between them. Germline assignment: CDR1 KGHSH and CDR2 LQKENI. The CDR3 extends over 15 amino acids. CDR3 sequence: CASSPRQASDYGYTF. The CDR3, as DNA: TGTGCCAGCTCACCTAGACAGGCCTCCGACTATGGCTACACCTTC.

For the CDR3, the DNA is TGTGCCAGCAGACCTCGGACAGGGACCCTCCTTAGCAATCAGCCCCAGCATTTT. It encodes CASRPRTGTLLSNQPQHF. The rearrangement uses TRBV6-2 or TRBV6-3 and TRBJ1-5, with 8 bases that match TRBD1. V shed 6 bases and J 0 bases; nucleotides not matched to a gene: 13. This CDR3 is 18 amino acids long. Per the germline V gene, CDR1 is MNHEY and CDR2 is SVGEGT.

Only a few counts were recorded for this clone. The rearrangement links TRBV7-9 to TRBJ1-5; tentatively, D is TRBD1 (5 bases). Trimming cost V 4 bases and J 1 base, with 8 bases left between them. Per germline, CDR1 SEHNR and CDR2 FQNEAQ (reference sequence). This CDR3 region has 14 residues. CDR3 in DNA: TGTGCCAGCAGCTCAGACAGCAGCAATCAGCCCCAGCATTTT. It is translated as CASSSDSSNQPQHF.

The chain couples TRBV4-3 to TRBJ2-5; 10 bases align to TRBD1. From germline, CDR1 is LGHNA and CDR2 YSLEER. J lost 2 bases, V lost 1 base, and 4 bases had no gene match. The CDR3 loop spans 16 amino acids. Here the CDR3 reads CASSQALDRGQETQYF. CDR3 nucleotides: TGCGCCAGCAGCCAAGCCCTGGACAGGGGGCAAGAGACCCAGTACTTC.

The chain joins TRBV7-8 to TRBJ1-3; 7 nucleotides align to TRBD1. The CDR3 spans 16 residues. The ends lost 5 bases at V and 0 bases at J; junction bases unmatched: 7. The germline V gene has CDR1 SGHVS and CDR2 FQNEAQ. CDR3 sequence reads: CASSTWDSSSGNTIYF. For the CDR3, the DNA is TGTGCCAGCAGCACATGGGACAGCTCCTCTGGAAACACCATATATTTT.

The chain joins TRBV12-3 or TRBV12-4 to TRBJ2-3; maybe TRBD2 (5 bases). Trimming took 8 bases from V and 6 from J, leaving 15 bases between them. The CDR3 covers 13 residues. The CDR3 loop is CASRSGIGDTQYF. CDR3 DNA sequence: TGTGCCAGCCGTTCCGGGATCGGCGATACGCAGTATTTT.

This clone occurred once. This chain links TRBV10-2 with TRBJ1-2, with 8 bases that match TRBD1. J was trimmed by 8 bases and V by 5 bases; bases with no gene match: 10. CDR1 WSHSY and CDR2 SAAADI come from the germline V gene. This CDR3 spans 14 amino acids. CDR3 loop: CASSPRGQGEGYTF. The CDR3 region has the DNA TGCGCCAGCAGTCCACGTGGACAGGGAGAAGGCTACACCTTC.

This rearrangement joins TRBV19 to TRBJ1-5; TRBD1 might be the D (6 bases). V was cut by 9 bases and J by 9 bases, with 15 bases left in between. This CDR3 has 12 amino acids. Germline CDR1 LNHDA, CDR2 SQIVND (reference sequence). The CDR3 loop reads CAREDRTWPQHF. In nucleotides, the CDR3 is TGTGCCAGGGAAGACAGGACCTGGCCCCAGCATTTT. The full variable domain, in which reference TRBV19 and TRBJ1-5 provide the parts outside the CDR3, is DGGITQSPKYLFRKEGQNVTLSCEQNLNHDAMYWYRQDPGQGLRLIYYSQIVNDFQKGDIAEGYSVSREKKESFPLTVTSAQKNPTAFYLCAREDRTWPQHFGDGTRLSIL.

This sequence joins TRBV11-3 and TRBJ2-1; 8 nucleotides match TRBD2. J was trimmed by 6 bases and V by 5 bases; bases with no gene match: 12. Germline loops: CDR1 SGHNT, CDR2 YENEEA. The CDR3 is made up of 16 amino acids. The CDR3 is CASSNPSPGLGNEQFF. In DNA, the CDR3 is TGTGCCAGCAGCAATCCGTCCCCGGGACTAGGCAATGAGCAGTTCTTC.

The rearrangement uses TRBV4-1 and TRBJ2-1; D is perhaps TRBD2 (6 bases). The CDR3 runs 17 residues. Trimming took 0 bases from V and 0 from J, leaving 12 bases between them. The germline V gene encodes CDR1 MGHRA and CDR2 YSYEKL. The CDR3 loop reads CASSQDSGASSYNEQFF. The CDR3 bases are TGCGCCAGCAGCCAAGATAGCGGAGCCAGCTCCTACAATGAGCAGTTCTTC.

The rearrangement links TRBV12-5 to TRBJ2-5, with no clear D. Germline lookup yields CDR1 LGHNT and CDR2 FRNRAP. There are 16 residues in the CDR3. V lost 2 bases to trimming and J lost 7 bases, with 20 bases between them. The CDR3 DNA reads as TGTGCTAGTGGTTTGATCGGCGAGTCACCGGGTGGGACCCAGTACTTC. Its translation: CASGLIGESPGGTQYF.

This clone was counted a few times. DNA for the CDR3: TGTGCCAGCAGTGAGACTGGACACTATAATGAAAAACTGTTTTTT. It translates to CASSETGHYNEKLFF. The chain carries TRBV6-1 and TRBJ1-4; possible D gene TRBD1, 5 bases. The CDR3 length is 15 residues. Germline CDR1 reads MNHNS; CDR2 reads SASEGT. Trimming removed 3 bases at V and 4 bases at J, with 12 bases between.

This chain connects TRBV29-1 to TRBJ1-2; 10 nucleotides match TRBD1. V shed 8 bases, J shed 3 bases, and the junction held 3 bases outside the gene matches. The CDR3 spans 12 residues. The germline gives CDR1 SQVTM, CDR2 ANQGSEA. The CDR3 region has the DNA TGCAGCACCGGACAGGGGGACTATGGCTACACCTTC. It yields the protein CSTGQGDYGYTF.

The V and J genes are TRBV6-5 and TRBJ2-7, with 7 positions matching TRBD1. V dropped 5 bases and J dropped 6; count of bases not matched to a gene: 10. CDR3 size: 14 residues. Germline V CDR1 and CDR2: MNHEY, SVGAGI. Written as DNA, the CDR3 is TGTGCCAGCAGTCGCCGGGACAGTAACGGCGAGCAGTACTTC. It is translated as CASSRRDSNGEQYF.

CDR3 protein: CASSNGGAGNTIYF. CDR3 nucleotide sequence: TGCGCCAGCAGCAACGGAGGGGCTGGAAACACCATATATTTT. This chain uses TRBV5-1 with TRBJ1-3, with a weak D call TRBD1 (5 bases). V was clipped by 4 bases and J by 2 bases, with 10 bases between them. Germline-derived CDR1 and CDR2 are SGHRS and YFSETQ. The CDR3 is made up of 14 amino acids.

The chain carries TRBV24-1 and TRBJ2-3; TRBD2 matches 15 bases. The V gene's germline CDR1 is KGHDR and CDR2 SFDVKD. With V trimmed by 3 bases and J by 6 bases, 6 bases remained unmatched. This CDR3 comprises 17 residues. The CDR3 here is CATSDIGLAGGKDTQYF. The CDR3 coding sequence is TGTGCCACCAGTGATATAGGACTAGCGGGAGGGAAGGATACGCAGTATTTT.

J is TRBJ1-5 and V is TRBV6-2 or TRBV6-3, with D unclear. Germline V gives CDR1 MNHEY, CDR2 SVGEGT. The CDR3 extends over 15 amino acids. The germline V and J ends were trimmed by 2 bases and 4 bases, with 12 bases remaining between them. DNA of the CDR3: TGTGCCAGCAGTTACCCCGGGGAGGGAAATCAGCCCCAGCATTTT. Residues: CASSYPGEGNQPQHF.

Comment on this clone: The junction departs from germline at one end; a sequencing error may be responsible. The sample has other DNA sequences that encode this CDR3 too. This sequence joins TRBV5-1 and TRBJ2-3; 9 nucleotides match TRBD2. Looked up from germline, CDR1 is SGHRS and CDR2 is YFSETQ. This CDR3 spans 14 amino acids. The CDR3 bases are TGCGCTAGCAGCCAAGGGACTAGCAAAGATACGCAGTATTTT. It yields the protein CASSQGTSKDTQYF.

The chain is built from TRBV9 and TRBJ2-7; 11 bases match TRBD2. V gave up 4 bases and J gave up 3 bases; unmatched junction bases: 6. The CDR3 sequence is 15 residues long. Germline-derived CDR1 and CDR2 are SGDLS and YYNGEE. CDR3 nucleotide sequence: TGTGCCAGCAGCTTATCCGGGACTAGCGGCTACGAGCAGTACTTC. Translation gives CASSLSGTSGYEQYF. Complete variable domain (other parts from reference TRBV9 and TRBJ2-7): DSGVTQTPKHLITATGQRVTLRCSPRSGDLSVYWYQQSLDQGLQFLIQYYNGEERAKGNILERFSAQQFPDLHSELNLSSLELGDSALYFCASSLSGTSGYEQYFGPGTRLTVT.

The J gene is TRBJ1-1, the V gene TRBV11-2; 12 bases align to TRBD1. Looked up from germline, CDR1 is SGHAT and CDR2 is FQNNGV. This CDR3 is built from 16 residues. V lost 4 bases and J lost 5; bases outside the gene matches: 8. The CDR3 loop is CASSSNPGQGATEAFF. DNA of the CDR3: TGTGCCAGCAGCTCGAACCCGGGACAGGGGGCAACTGAAGCTTTCTTT.